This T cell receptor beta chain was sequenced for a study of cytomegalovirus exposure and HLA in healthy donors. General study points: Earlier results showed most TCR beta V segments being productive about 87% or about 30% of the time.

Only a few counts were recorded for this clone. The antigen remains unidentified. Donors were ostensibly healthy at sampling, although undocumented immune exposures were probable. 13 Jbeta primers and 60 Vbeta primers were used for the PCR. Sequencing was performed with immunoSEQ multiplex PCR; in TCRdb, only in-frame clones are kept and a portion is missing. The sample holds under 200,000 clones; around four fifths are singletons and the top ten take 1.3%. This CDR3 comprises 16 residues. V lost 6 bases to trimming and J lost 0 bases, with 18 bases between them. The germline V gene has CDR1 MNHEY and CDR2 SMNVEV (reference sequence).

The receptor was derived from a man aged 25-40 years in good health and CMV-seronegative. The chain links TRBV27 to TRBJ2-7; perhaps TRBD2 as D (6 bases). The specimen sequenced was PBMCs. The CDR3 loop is CASSQGWEVVSYEQYF. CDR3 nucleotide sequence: TGTGCCAGCAGCCAAGGTTGGGAGGTGGTCTCCTACGAGCAGTACTTC.